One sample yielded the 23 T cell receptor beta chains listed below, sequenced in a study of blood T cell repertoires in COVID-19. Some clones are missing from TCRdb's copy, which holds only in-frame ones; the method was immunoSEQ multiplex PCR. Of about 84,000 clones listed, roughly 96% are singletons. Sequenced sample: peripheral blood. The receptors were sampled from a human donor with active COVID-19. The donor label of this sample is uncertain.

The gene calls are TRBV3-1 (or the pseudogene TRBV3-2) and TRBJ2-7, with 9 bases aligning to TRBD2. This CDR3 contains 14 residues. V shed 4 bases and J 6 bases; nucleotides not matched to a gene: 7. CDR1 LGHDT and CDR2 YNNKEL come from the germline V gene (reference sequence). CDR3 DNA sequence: TGTGCCAGCAGCCCCGCGGGGGGGCAAGCCGAGCAGTACTTC. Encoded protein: CASSPAGGQAEQYF.

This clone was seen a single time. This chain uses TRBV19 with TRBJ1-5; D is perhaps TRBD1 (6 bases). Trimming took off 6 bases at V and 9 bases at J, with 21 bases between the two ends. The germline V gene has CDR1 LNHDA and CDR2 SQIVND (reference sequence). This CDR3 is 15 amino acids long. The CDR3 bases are TGTGCCAGTAGCATTCCCGGACAGTTGTATCGGCCCCAGCATTTT. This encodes CASSIPGQLYRPQHF.

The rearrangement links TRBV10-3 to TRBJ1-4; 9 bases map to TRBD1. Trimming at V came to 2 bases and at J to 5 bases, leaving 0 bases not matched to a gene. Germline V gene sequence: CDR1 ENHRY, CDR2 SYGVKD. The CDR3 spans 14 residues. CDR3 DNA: TGTGCCATCAGTGAGACAGGGGGCAATGAAAAACTGTTTTTT. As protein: CAISETGGNEKLFF.

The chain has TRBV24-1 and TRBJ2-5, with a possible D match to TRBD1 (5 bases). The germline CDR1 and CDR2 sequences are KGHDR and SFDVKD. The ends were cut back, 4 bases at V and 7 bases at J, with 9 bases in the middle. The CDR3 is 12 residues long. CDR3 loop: CATSENQGTQYF. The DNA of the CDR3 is TGTGCCACCAGTGAGAATCAGGGGACCCAGTACTTC.

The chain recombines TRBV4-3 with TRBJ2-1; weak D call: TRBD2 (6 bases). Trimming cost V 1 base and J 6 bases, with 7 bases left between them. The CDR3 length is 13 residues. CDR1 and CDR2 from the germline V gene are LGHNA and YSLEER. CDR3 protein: CASSQALANEQFF. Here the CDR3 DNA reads TGCGCCAGCAGCCAAGCACTAGCCAATGAGCAGTTCTTC.

CDR3 sequence: CASSRTSGRAGETQYF. For the CDR3, the DNA is TGTGCCAGCAGCAGGACTAGCGGGAGGGCCGGAGAGACCCAGTACTTC. The V and J genes are TRBV5-4 and TRBJ2-5; 15 bases agree with TRBD2. The length of the CDR3 is 16 residues. Germline CDR1 and CDR2: SGHNT and YYREEE (reference sequence). With V trimmed by 4 bases and J by 4 bases, 5 bases remained unmatched.

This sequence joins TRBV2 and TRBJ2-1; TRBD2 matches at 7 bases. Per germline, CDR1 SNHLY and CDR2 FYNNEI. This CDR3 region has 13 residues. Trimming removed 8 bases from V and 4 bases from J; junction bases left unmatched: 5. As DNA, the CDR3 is TGTGCCAGCGCGGGGGACTCTTACAATGAGCAGTTCTTC. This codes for CASAGDSYNEQFF.

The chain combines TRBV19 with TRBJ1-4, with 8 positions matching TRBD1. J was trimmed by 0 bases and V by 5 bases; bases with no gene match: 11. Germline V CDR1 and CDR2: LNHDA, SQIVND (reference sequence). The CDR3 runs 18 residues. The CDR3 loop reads CASSPRTGLPATNEKLFF. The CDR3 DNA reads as TGTGCCAGTAGTCCTCGGACAGGGCTACCTGCAACTAATGAAAAACTGTTTTTT.

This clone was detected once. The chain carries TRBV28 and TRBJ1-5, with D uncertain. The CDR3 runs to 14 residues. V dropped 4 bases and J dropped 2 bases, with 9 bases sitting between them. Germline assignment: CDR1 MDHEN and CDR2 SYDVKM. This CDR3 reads CASSSGGGNQPQHF. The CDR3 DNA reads TGTGCCAGCAGTTCAGGCGGGGGCAATCAGCCCCAGCATTTT.

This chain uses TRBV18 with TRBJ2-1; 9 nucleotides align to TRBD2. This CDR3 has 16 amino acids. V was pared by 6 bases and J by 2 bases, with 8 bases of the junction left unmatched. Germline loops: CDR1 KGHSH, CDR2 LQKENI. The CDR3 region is CASSRLAGATYNEQFF. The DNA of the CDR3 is TGTGCCAGCTCCCGGTTAGCGGGAGCGACCTACAATGAGCAGTTCTTC.

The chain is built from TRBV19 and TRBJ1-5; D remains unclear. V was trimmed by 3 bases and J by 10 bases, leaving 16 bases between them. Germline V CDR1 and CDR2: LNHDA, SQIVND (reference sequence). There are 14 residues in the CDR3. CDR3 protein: CASSIGLGSQPQHF. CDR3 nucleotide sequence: TGTGCCAGTAGTATTGGGCTGGGGAGTCAACCCCAGCATTTT.

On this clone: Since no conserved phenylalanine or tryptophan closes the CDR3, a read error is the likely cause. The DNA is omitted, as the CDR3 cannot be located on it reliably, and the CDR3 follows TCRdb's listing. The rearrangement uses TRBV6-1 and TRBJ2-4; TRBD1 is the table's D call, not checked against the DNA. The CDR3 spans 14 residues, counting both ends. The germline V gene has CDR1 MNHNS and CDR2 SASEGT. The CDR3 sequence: CASSELRTGTGLNV.

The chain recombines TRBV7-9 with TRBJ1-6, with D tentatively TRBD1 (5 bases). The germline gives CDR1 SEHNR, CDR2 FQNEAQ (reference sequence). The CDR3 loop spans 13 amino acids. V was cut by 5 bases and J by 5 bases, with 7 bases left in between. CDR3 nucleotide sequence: TGTGCCAGCAGCGTCAGGGATAATTCACCCCTCCACTTT. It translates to CASSVRDNSPLHF.

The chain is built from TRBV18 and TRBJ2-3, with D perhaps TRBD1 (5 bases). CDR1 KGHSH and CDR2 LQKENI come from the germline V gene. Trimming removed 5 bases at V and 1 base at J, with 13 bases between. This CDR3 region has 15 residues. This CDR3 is CASSSLVGRTDTQYF. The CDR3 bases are TGTGCCAGCTCATCACTCGTGGGGCGCACAGATACGCAGTATTTT.

The CDR3 DNA follows: TGTGCCACCAGTGATCGCAGGGGGTCCTACAATGAGCAGTTCTTC. Amino acids: CATSDRRGSYNEQFF. V and J are TRBV24-1 and TRBJ2-1, with TRBD1 matching over 7 bases. The CDR3 is made up of 15 amino acids. J lost 1 base, V lost 3 bases, and 2 bases had no gene match. Germline V CDR1 and CDR2: KGHDR, SFDVKD.

CDR3 protein: CATRLAGGRDTQYF. CDR3 nucleotide sequence: TGTGCCACCCGACTAGCGGGGGGCAGGGATACGCAGTATTTT. This chain links TRBV2 with TRBJ2-3, with 13 bases fitting TRBD2. Germline values: CDR1 SNHLY, CDR2 FYNNEI. With V trimmed by 10 bases and J by 6 bases, 7 bases remained unmatched. The CDR3 runs 14 residues.

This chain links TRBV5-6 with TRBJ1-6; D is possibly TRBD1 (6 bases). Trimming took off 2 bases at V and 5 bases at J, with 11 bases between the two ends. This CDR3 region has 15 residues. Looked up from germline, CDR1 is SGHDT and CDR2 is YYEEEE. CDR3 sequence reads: CASSLGQLNNSPLHF. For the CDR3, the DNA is TGTGCCAGCAGCTTAGGACAGTTGAATAATTCACCCCTCCACTTT.

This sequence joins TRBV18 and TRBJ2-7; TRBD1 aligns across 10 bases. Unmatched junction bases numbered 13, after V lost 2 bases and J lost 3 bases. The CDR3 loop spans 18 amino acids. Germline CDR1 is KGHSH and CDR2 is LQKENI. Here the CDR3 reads CASSPNAGLGQGNYEQYF. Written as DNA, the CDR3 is TGTGCCAGCTCACCAAACGCGGGCCTGGGACAGGGGAACTACGAGCAGTACTTC.

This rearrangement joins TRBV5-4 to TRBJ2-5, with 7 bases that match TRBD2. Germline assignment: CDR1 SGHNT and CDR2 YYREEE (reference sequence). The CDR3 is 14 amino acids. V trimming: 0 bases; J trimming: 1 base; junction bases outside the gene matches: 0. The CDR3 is CASSLGGGQETQYF. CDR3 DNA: TGTGCCAGCAGCTTGGGCGGGGGCCAAGAGACCCAGTACTTC.

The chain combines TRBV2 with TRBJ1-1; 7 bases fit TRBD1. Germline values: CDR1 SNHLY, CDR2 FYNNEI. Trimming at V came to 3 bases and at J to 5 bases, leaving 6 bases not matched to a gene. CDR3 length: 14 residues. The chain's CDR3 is CASSDRQGRTEAFF. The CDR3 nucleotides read TGTGCCAGCAGTGACCGACAGGGAAGGACTGAAGCTTTCTTT.

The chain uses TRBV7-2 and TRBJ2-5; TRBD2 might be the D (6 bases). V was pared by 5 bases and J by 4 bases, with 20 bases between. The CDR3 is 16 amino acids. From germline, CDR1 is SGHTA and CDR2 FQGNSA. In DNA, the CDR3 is TGTGCCAGCAGCCCCGGGGGAAAGGGGATCAGAGAGACCCAGTACTTC. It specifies CASSPGGKGIRETQYF.

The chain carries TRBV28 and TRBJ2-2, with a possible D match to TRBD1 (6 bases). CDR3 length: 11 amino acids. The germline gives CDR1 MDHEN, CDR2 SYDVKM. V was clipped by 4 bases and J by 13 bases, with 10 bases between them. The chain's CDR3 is CASSSRDMLFF. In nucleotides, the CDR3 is TGTGCCAGCAGTTCTCGGGACATGCTGTTTTTT.

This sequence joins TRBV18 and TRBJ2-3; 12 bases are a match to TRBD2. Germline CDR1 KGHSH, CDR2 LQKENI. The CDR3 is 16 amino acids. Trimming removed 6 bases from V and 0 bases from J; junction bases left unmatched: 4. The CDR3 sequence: CASSFTSGGSTDTQYF. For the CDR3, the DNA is TGTGCCAGCTCTTTCACTAGCGGGGGGAGCACAGATACGCAGTATTTT.